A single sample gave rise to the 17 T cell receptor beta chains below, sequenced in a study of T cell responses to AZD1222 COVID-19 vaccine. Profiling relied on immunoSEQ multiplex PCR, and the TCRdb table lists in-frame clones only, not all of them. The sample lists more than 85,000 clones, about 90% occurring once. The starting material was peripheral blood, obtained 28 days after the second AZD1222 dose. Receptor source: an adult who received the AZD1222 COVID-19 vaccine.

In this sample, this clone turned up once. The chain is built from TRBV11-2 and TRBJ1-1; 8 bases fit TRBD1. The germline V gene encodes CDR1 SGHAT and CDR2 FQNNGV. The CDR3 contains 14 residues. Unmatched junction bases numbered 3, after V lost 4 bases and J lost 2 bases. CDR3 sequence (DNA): TGTGCCAGCAGCTCGGACAGGGCTAACACTGAAGCTTTCTTT. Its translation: CASSSDRANTEAFF.

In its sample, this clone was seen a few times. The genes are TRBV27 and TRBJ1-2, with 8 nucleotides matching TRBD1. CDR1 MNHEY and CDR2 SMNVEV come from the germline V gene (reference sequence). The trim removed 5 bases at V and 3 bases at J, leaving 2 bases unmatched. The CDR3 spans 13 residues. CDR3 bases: TGTGCCAGCAGTGTACAGGGGGACTATGGCTACACCTTC. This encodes CASSVQGDYGYTF.

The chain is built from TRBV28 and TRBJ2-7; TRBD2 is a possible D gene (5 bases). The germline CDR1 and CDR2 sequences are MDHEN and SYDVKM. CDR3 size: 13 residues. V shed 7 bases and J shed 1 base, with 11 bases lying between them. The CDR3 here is CASNPGESYEQYF. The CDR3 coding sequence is TGTGCCAGCAACCCCGGGGAGTCCTACGAGCAGTACTTC. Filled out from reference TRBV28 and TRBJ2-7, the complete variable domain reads DVKVTQSSRYLVKRTGEKVFLECVQDMDHENMFWYRQDPGLGLRLIYFSYDVKMKEKGDIPEGYSVSREKKERFSLILESASTNQTSMYLCASNPGESYEQYFGPGTRLTVT.

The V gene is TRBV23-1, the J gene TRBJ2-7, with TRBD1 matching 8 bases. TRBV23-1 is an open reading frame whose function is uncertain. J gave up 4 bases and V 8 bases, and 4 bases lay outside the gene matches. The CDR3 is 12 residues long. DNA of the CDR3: TGCGCCAGCGGGACAGGAAGGTACGAGCAGTACTTC. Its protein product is CASGTGRYEQYF.

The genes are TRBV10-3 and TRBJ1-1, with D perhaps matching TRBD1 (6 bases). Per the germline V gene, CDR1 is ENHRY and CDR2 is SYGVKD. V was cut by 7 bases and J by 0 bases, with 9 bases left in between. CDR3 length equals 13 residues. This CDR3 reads CAINTGLNTEAFF. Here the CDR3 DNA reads TGTGCCATCAATACAGGGTTGAACACTGAAGCTTTCTTT.

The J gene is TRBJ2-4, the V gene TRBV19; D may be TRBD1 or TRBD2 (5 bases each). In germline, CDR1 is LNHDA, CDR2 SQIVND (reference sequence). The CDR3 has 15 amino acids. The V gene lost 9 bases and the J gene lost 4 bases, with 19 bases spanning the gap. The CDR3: CARLSRDQEKNIQYF. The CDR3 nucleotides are TGTGCCAGATTATCCCGGGACCAAGAAAAAAACATTCAGTACTTC.

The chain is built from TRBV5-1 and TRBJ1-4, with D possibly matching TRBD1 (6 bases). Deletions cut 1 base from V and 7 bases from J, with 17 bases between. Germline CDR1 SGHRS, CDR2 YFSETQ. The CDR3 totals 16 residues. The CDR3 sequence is CASSLQPQGSSEKLFF. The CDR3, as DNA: TGCGCCAGCAGCTTGCAACCCCAGGGGTCTTCTGAAAAACTGTTTTTT. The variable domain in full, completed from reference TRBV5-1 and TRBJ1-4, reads KAGVTQTPRYLIKTRGQQVTLSCSPISGHRSVSWYQQTPGQGLQFLFEYFSETQRNKGNFPGRFSGRQFSNSRSEMNVSTLELGDSALYLCASSLQPQGSSEKLFFGSGTQLSVL.

DNA of the CDR3: TGTGCCAGCAGCCGACAGAGCTCCTACAATGAGCAGTTCTTC. Protein product: CASSRQSSYNEQFF. The V and J genes are TRBV28 and TRBJ2-1, with a possible D match to TRBD1 (5 bases). This CDR3 spans 14 amino acids. Germline loops: CDR1 MDHEN, CDR2 SYDVKM. The V end was cut by 6 bases, the J end by 0 bases, with 9 bases between.

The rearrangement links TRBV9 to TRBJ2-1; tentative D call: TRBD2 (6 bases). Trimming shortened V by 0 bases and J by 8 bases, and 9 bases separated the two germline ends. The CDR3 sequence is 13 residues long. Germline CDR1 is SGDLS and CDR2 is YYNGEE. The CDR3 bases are TGTGCCAGCAGCGTAGCACTAGCCCATGAGCAGTTCTTC. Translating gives CASSVALAHEQFF.

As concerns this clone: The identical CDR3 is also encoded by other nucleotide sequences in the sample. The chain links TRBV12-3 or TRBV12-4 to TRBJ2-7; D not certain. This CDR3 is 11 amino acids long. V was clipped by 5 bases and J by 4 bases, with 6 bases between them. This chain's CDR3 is CASSLQYEQYF. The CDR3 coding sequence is TGTGCCAGCAGTCTCCAATACGAGCAGTACTTC.

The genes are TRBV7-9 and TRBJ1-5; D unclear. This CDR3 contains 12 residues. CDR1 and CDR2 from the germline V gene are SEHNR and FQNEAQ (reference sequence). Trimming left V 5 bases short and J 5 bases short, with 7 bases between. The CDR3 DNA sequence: TGTGCCAGCAGCGTTCGGGATCAGCCCCAGCATTTT. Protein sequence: CASSVRDQPQHF.

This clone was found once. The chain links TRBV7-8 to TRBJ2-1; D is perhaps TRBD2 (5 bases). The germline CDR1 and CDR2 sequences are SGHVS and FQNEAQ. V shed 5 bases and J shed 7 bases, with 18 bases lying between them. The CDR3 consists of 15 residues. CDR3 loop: CASSPRGLVKNEQFF. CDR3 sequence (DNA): TGTGCCAGCAGCCCCCGAGGGTTAGTGAAAAATGAGCAGTTCTTC.

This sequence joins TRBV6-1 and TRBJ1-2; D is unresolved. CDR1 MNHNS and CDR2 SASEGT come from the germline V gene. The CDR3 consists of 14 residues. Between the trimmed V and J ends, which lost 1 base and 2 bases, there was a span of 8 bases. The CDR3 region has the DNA TGTGCCAGCAGTGAAGGAGTGCAGAACTATGGCTACACCTTC. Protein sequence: CASSEGVQNYGYTF.

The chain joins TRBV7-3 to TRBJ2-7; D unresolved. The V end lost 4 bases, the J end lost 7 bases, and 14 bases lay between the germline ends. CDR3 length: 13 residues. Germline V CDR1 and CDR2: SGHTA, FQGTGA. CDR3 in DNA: TGTGCCAGCAGCTACCGTGGGTCTGGGGAGCAGTACTTC. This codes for CASSYRGSGEQYF. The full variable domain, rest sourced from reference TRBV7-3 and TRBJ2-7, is GAGVSQTPSNKVTEKGKYVELRCDPISGHTALYWYRQSLGQGPEFLIYFQGTGAADDSGLPNDRFFAVRPEGSVSTLKIQRTERGDSAVYLCASSYRGSGEQYFGPGTRLTVT.

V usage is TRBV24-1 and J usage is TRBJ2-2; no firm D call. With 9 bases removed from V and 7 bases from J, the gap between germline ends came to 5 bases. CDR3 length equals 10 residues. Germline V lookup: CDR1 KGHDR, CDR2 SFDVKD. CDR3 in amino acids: CATRSGELFF. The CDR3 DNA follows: TGTGCCACCCGAAGCGGGGAGCTGTTTTTT.

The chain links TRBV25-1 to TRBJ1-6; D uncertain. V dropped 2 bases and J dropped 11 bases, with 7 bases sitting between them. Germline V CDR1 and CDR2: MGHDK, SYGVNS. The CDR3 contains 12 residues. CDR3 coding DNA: TGTGCCAGCAGTGAACCCGGGACACCCCTCCACTTT. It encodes CASSEPGTPLHF.

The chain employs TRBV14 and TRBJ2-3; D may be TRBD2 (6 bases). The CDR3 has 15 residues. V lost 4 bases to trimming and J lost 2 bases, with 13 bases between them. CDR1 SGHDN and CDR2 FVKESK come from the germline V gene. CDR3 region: CASSRVTDYTDTQYF. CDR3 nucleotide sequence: TGTGCCAGCAGCCGGGTGACGGACTACACAGATACGCAGTATTTT. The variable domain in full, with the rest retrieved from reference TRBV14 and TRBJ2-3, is EAGVTQFPSHSVIEKGQTVTLRCDPISGHDNLYWYRRVMGKEIKFLLHFVKESKQDESGMPNNRFLAERTGGTYSTLKVQPAELEDSGVYFCASSRVTDYTDTQYFGPGTRLTVL.